The 13 T cell receptor beta chains given below trace back to one sample, sequenced in a study of T-cell reconstitution after alpha-beta-depleted transplantation in children. The library targeted TCRbeta and was prepared with unique molecular identifiers. TCRdb itself ran the PCR reads through MiXCR, one entry per CDR3 protein. The data contain around 200,000 distinct CDR3 sequences, approximately 11% of them singletons. The input for sequencing was PBMCs, taken before TCRalphabeta/CD19-depleted stem cell transplant. Source of these receptors: a child younger than two with acute myeloid leukemia, due to receive a stem cell transplant.

This clonotype has only one observation. The CDR3 DNA reads as TGTGCCACCAAAGGAGTGAACACCGGGGAGCTGTTTTTT. This sequence encodes CATKGVNTGELFF. The chain combines TRBV6-1 with TRBJ2-2; D is ambiguous. V was clipped by 10 bases and J by 1 base, with 10 bases between them. Germline V gene sequence: CDR1 MNHNS, CDR2 SASEGT. The CDR3 totals 13 residues.

This clonotype was detected many times. For the CDR3, the DNA is TGTGCCAGCAGTGACCCCGAAGCTGATAGGTGCTACGAGCAGTACTTC. It codes for CASSDPEADRCYEQYF. V gene TRBV6-4 combines with J gene TRBJ2-7; D remains unclear. Between the trimmed V and J ends, which lost 2 bases and 3 bases, there was a span of 17 bases. Germline CDR1 MRHNA, CDR2 SNTAGT. There are 16 residues in the CDR3.

This clonotype appeared a few times. The V call is TRBV28, the J call TRBJ1-2, with D possibly being TRBD1 (5 bases). Germline V gene lookup returns CDR1 MDHEN and CDR2 SYDVKM. The CDR3 has 15 amino acids. The V and J ends lost 4 bases and 0 bases respectively, with 12 bases between them. The CDR3 DNA is TGTGCCAGCAGTTCCCCTTGGGGGGCTAACTATGGCTACACCTTC. Translating gives CASSSPWGANYGYTF.

The chain is built from TRBV20-1 and TRBJ2-1; 14 bases fit TRBD2. Germline V gives CDR1 DFQATT, CDR2 SNEGSKA (reference sequence). The trim removed 5 bases at V and 8 bases at J, leaving 17 bases unmatched. CDR3 size: 18 residues. Written as DNA, the CDR3 is TGCAGTGCTTTTACCGGGACTAGCGGGAGTTCTCGTAACGATGAGCAGTTCTTC. Its translation is CSAFTGTSGSSRNDEQFF.

This clonotype occurred many times. V and J are TRBV2 and TRBJ2-5, with D possibly being TRBD1 (6 bases). The V end lost 1 base, the J end lost 4 bases, and 13 bases lay between the germline ends. The CDR3 sequence is 15 residues long. CDR1 and CDR2 from the germline V gene are SNHLY and FYNNEI. CDR3 region: CASSEVGGRGETQYF. Written as DNA, the CDR3 is TGTGCCAGCAGTGAAGTAGGGGGTAGGGGAGAGACCCAGTACTTC. The full variable domain, its missing parts supplied by reference TRBV2 and TRBJ2-5, is EPEVTQTPSHQVTQMGQEVILRCVPISNHLYFYWYRQILGQKVEFLVSFYNNEISEKSEIFDDQFSVERPDGSNFTLKIRSTKLEDSAMYFCASSEVGGRGETQYFGPGTRLLVL.

There are many counts of this clonotype. The V call is TRBV7-2, the J call TRBJ2-1; D gene uncertain. The CDR3 extends over 14 amino acids. The germline CDR1 and CDR2 sequences are SGHTA and FQGNSA. Trimming took 2 bases from V and 8 from J, leaving 13 bases between them. The CDR3: CASSLPSRNHEQFF. The CDR3 DNA follows: TGTGCCAGCAGCTTACCCTCCCGTAATCATGAGCAGTTCTTC.

The CDR3 loop is CASSFGMREAFF. The CDR3 nucleotides read TGCGCCAGCAGCTTTGGGATGAGAGAAGCTTTCTTT. The V gene is TRBV5-1, the J gene TRBJ1-1, with no clear D. V was clipped by 2 bases and J by 8 bases, with 10 bases between them. CDR3 length: 12 amino acids. Germline CDR1 is SGHRS and CDR2 is YFSETQ.

This clonotype was detected many times. The gene calls are TRBV4-3 and TRBJ2-5; TRBD2 agrees at 11 bases. Trimming cost V 4 bases and J 4 bases; bases outside gene matches: 8. CDR1 and CDR2 from the germline V gene are LGHNA and YSLEER. The CDR3 is 16 amino acids. CDR3 region: CASSPVSGRGVETQYF. The CDR3 nucleotides are TGCGCCAGCAGCCCCGTTAGCGGGAGGGGAGTAGAGACCCAGTACTTC.

The sample holds many counts of this clonotype. The chain employs TRBV3-1 and TRBJ2-4; 9 bases are shared with TRBD1. Trimming removed 0 bases from V and 7 bases from J; junction bases left unmatched: 7. CDR1 LGHDT and CDR2 YNNKEL come from the germline V gene (reference sequence). The CDR3 consists of 16 residues. The CDR3 region is CASSQDLGTGRNIQYF. The CDR3 nucleotides are TGTGCCAGCAGCCAAGATTTGGGGACAGGGAGGAACATTCAGTACTTC.

This chain connects TRBV5-4 to TRBJ1-2; D is unclear. Trimming took off 1 base at V and 0 bases at J, with 10 bases between the two ends. Germline V gene lookup returns CDR1 SGHNT and CDR2 YYREEE (reference sequence). This CDR3 region has 15 residues. CDR3 nucleotide sequence: TGTGCCAGCAGCTTGTGGGGAGGTCCTAACTATGGCTACACCTTC. Translated: CASSLWGGPNYGYTF.

This clonotype was counted at least ten times. The rearrangement joins TRBV12-3 or TRBV12-4 to TRBJ2-3; the D gene is possibly TRBD1 (5 bases). V was trimmed by 8 bases and J by 0 bases, leaving 12 bases between them. CDR3 length equals 14 residues. The CDR3 loop reads CASQKGHSTDTQYF. CDR3 DNA: TGTGCCAGCCAGAAGGGGCACAGCACAGATACGCAGTATTTT.

This clonotype was observed many times. V is TRBV5-8 and J is TRBJ2-6; TRBD2 agrees at 15 bases. In germline, CDR1 is SGHTS, CDR2 YDEGEE. The CDR3 loop spans 22 amino acids. Trimming at V came to 3 bases and at J to 1 base, leaving 14 bases not matched to a gene. CDR3 DNA: TGTGCCAGCAGCTGGGGCCGCGGACTAGCGGGAGGGCCTCTTTCTGGGGCCAACGTCCTGACTTTC. Its translation is CASSWGRGLAGGPLSGANVLTF.

This clonotype was detected many times. The chain couples TRBV30 to TRBJ1-1; 9 positions match TRBD1. The trim removed 2 bases at V and 6 bases at J, leaving 7 bases unmatched. Germline V CDR1 and CDR2: GTSNPN, SVGIG (reference sequence). CDR3 length equals 14 residues. CDR3 protein: CAWSRGQGVAEAFF. CDR3 DNA: TGTGCCTGGAGTAGGGGACAGGGAGTCGCTGAAGCTTTCTTT.